One sample yielded the 30 T cell receptor beta chains listed below, sequenced in a study of patients and donors after allogeneic stem cell transplantation. From the RT-PCR reads, TCRdb called clonotypes with MiXCR, one entry per CDR3 protein. The sample shows about 100,000 distinct CDR3 sequences, 35% to 45% of them seen only once. Sequencing input: blood, either unsorted or a sorted T cell fraction (not recorded which). These receptors were collected from a human donor who was either an allogeneic HSCT recipient or a stem cell or donor lymphocyte infusion donor (not recorded which). It is not recorded whose cells these are; they may come from a transplant donor.

The chain employs TRBV10-3 and TRBJ1-1; perhaps TRBD1 as D (5 bases). CDR3 length: 14 amino acids. Germline values: CDR1 ENHRY, CDR2 SYGVKD. The V end was cut by 6 bases, the J end by 3 bases, with 14 bases between. The CDR3: CAIREGLRDTEAFF. CDR3 DNA: TGTGCCATCAGGGAGGGACTCAGGGACACTGAAGCTTTCTTT.

This clonotype occurred a few times. The chain employs TRBV20-1 and TRBJ2-5; D is possibly TRBD2 (6 bases). Deletions cut 0 bases from V and 4 bases from J, with 9 bases between. The CDR3 is 13 residues long. Germline loops: CDR1 DFQATT, CDR2 SNEGSKA (reference sequence). For the CDR3, the DNA is TGCAGTGCTAGAGATTTCGGGGGAGAGACCCAGTACTTC. Encoded protein: CSARDFGGETQYF.

This clonotype was detected only a few times. The CDR3 is CASSTLSWAGANVLTF. In DNA form, the CDR3 reads TGTGCCAGCTCAACCCTCAGCTGGGCTGGGGCCAACGTCCTGACTTTC. This sequence joins TRBV18 and TRBJ2-6; D is undetermined. This CDR3 has 16 residues. Trimming left V 5 bases short and J 2 bases short, with 13 bases between. CDR1 KGHSH and CDR2 LQKENI come from the germline V gene. Together with reference TRBV18 and TRBJ2-6, the CDR3 gives the full variable domain: NAGVMQNPRHLVRRRGQEARLRCSPMKGHSHVYWYRQLPEEGLKFMVYLQKENIIDESGMPKERFSAEFPKEGPSILRIQQVVRGDSAAYFCASSTLSWAGANVLTFGAGSRLTVL.

This clonotype was counted between two and nine times. This chain links TRBV7-2 with TRBJ1-3; D perhaps matches TRBD1 (6 bases). The CDR3 is 14 residues long. Per the germline V gene, CDR1 is SGHTA and CDR2 is FQGNSA. Trimming left V 4 bases short and J 3 bases short, with 10 bases between. CDR3 nucleotides: TGTGCCAGCAGCTCCGAGGGGGTTGGAAACACCATATATTTT. Translating gives CASSSEGVGNTIYF.

The rearrangement links TRBV6-5 to TRBJ2-7; 12 bases align to TRBD2. Trimming took 5 bases from V and 5 from J; bases not matched to a gene: 10. Germline V CDR1 and CDR2: MNHEY, SVGAGI. The CDR3 extends over 16 amino acids. This CDR3 reads CASSPIRLAGGHEQYF. CDR3 nucleotides: TGTGCCAGCAGTCCCATCCGGCTAGCGGGAGGGCACGAGCAGTACTTC.

On this clonotype: The germline gene is not matched at one end of the junction; a read error may be the cause. V usage is TRBV5-1 and J usage is TRBJ2-7, with 10 bases matching TRBD2. Per germline, CDR1 SGHRS and CDR2 YFSETQ. This CDR3 comprises 15 residues. CDR3 residues: CASSLASGSLYGQYF. The DNA of the CDR3 is TGCGCCAGCAGCTTGGCTAGCGGGAGTCTCTACGGGCAGTACTTC.

The genes are TRBV20-1 and TRBJ2-1; no firm D call. Trimming removed 2 bases at V and 2 bases at J, with 16 bases between. CDR1 DFQATT and CDR2 SNEGSKA come from the germline V gene (reference sequence). This CDR3 contains 16 residues. The CDR3 here is CSARNLLGRTYNEQFF. The CDR3 DNA reads TGCAGTGCTAGAAATTTGTTGGGCAGGACCTACAATGAGCAGTTCTTC.

The rearrangement uses TRBV24-1 and TRBJ1-3; TRBD1 might be the D (5 bases). Germline CDR1 is KGHDR and CDR2 is SFDVKD. The length of the CDR3 is 12 residues. V lost 10 bases to trimming and J lost 2 bases, with 8 bases between them. The CDR3 DNA sequence: TGTGCCACGCAGGGTCCTGGAAACACCATATATTTT. Protein product: CATQGPGNTIYF.

The chain carries TRBV6-2 or TRBV6-3 and TRBJ2-3; 11 bases match TRBD2. V lost 3 bases and J lost 1; bases outside the gene matches: 0. This CDR3 is 15 amino acids long. CDR1 and CDR2 (germline): MNHEY, SVGEGT. The CDR3 is CASSYSGRGTDTQYF. DNA for the CDR3: TGTGCCAGCAGTTATAGCGGGAGGGGCACAGATACGCAGTATTTT.

This clonotype showed up just a few times. The V call is TRBV6-5, the J call TRBJ1-2; 11 bases fit TRBD1. Germline V gene data show CDR1 as MNHEY and CDR2 as SVGAGI. Germline trimming cut 2 bases from V and 7 bases from J; bases unmatched to any gene: 9. The CDR3 is 16 residues long. CDR3 nucleotide sequence: TGTGCCAGCAGTTACACCGGACAGGGGGCTGGGTTTGGCTACACCTTC. This sequence encodes CASSYTGQGAGFGYTF.

The CDR3 region is CASSPLDRVTTDTQYF. DNA for the CDR3: TGTGCCAGCAGTCCCCTGGACAGGGTAACCACAGATACGCAGTATTTT. The chain joins TRBV2 to TRBJ2-3; 8 bases agree with TRBD1. Germline V gene lookup returns CDR1 SNHLY and CDR2 FYNNEI. V dropped 5 bases and J dropped 2; count of bases not matched to a gene: 9. The CDR3 totals 16 residues. Based on the CDR3 plus reference TRBV2 and TRBJ2-3, the full variable domain is EPEVTQTPSHQVTQMGQEVILRCVPISNHLYFYWYRQILGQKVEFLVSFYNNEISEKSEIFDDQFSVERPDGSNFTLKIRSTKLEDSAMYFCASSPLDRVTTDTQYFGPGTRLTVL.

There are many counts of this clonotype. This sequence joins TRBV12-3 or TRBV12-4 and TRBJ1-5; perhaps TRBD1 as D (6 bases). Trimming pared 5 bases from V and 4 bases from J, leaving 15 bases between. The CDR3 is 15 amino acids. Here the CDR3 reads CASSPQKGVNQPQHF. The CDR3 DNA is TGTGCCAGCAGTCCCCAGAAGGGGGTAAATCAGCCCCAGCATTTT.

This clonotype came up a few times. The chain uses TRBV10-3 and TRBJ2-2; D remains unclear. This CDR3 has 11 residues. Trimming removed 8 bases from V and 4 bases from J, with 5 bases in between. Germline assignment: CDR1 ENHRY and CDR2 SYGVKD. CDR3 sequence reads: CAIGPTGELFF. In nucleotides, the CDR3 is TGTGCCATCGGGCCCACCGGGGAGCTGTTTTTT.

Only a few counts were recorded for this clonotype. The chain is built from TRBV4-3 and TRBJ2-2; possibly TRBD2 for D (6 bases). The length of the CDR3 is 16 residues. The V gene lost 3 bases and the J gene lost 1 base, with 12 bases spanning the gap. Germline CDR1 reads LGHNA; CDR2 reads YSLEER. CDR3 sequence: CASSQRLAQNTGELFF. CDR3 nucleotide sequence: TGCGCCAGCAGCCAGAGGCTAGCGCAGAACACCGGGGAGCTGTTTTTT.

V gene TRBV12-3 or TRBV12-4 combines with J gene TRBJ2-5; D unresolved. This CDR3 is built from 12 residues. Deletions cut 1 base from V and 7 bases from J, with 7 bases between. CDR3 loop: CASSLGPLTQYF. In DNA form, the CDR3 reads TGTGCCAGCAGTTTAGGACCACTGACCCAGTACTTC.

This clonotype was recorded a few times. V and J are TRBV12-3 or TRBV12-4 and TRBJ1-2; the match to TRBD1 covers 7 bases. V trimming: 7 bases; J trimming: 4 bases; junction bases outside the gene matches: 3. CDR3 length: 12 amino acids. In DNA, the CDR3 is TGTGCCAGCACCCGGACAGGCTATGGCTACACCTTC. It specifies CASTRTGYGYTF.

This rearrangement joins TRBV28 to TRBJ2-1; TRBD2 aligns across 8 bases. The trim removed 5 bases at V and 3 bases at J, leaving 9 bases unmatched. CDR1 MDHEN and CDR2 SYDVKM come from the germline V gene. The CDR3 runs 16 residues. CDR3 in DNA: TGTGCCAGCAGTACCATGGTAGCGGGGAACTACAATGAGCAGTTCTTC. It encodes CASSTMVAGNYNEQFF.

The chain couples TRBV5-5 to TRBJ2-7; the D gene is possibly TRBD1 (6 bases). The V and J ends lost 1 base and 2 bases respectively, with 13 bases between them. Germline V CDR1 and CDR2: SGHKS, YYEKEE (reference sequence). The CDR3 consists of 15 residues. CDR3 sequence: CASSLIFQGTYEQYF. The CDR3 DNA is TGTGCCAGCAGCTTGATATTCCAGGGGACCTACGAGCAGTACTTC.

The rearrangement joins TRBV7-9 to TRBJ1-2, with 7 nucleotides matching TRBD1. V shed 3 bases, J shed 2 bases, and the junction held 15 bases outside the gene matches. CDR1 is SEHNR and CDR2 is FQNEAQ in the germline V gene (reference sequence). The CDR3 is made up of 18 amino acids. The CDR3 region is CASSLGRGTEWRNYGYTF. For the CDR3, the DNA is TGTGCCAGCAGCTTGGGCAGGGGGACGGAATGGAGGAACTATGGCTACACCTTC.

The rearrangement joins TRBV18 to TRBJ2-5, with D tentatively TRBD2 (6 bases). V lost 3 bases and J 1 base, leaving 12 bases between the germline ends. CDR3 length equals 15 residues. In germline, CDR1 is KGHSH, CDR2 LQKENI. CDR3 nucleotide sequence: TGTGCCAGCTCACCGCAAGCGGGTAGCCAAGAGACCCAGTACTTC. Residues: CASSPQAGSQETQYF.

Comments on this clonotype: Sequence at one end of the junction differs from germline and may be a read error. The chain employs TRBV6-5 and TRBJ1-4; the D is unclear. The V gene's germline CDR1 is MNHEY and CDR2 SVGAGI. This CDR3 has 16 amino acids. CDR3 in amino acids: CASSYSPRATNEKLSF. The DNA for the CDR3 is TGTGCCAGCAGTTACTCGCCGAGAGCAACTAATGAAAAACTGTCTTTT.

The chain couples TRBV11-2 to TRBJ1-4, with unresolved D. The V gene lost 0 bases and the J gene lost 8 bases, with 10 bases spanning the gap. The CDR3 extends over 14 amino acids. Germline V gene data show CDR1 as SGHAT and CDR2 as FQNNGV. Here the CDR3 reads CASSLDQIREKLFF. The CDR3 DNA is TGTGCCAGCAGCTTAGATCAGATAAGAGAAAAACTGTTTTTT.

This clonotype occurred a few times. V usage is TRBV29-1 and J usage is TRBJ2-6; D call uncertain. V lost 6 bases and J lost 0, with 3 bases in between. Germline CDR1 is SQVTM and CDR2 is ANQGSEA. The CDR3 sequence is 12 residues long. This CDR3 is CSVASGANVLTF. The DNA of the CDR3 is TGCAGCGTGGCCTCTGGGGCCAACGTCCTGACTTTC.

The chain employs TRBV18 and TRBJ1-1; D call uncertain. CDR3 length equals 14 residues. V was trimmed by 8 bases and J by 0 bases, leaving 13 bases between them. Germline CDR1 reads KGHSH; CDR2 reads LQKENI. The CDR3 nucleotides read TGTGCCAGCCTTCTGGGAGGAGTGAACACTGAAGCTTTCTTT. Its translation: CASLLGGVNTEAFF.

This sequence joins TRBV3-1 and TRBJ1-6; D not resolved. Germline CDR1 is LGHDT and CDR2 is YNNKEL (reference sequence). The CDR3 is made up of 13 amino acids. The ends were cut back, 4 bases at V and 8 bases at J, with 9 bases in the middle. CDR3 amino acids: CASSPDPDSPLHF. CDR3 DNA: TGTGCCAGCAGCCCGGATCCGGATTCACCCCTCCACTTT.

There are a few counts of this clonotype. The chain joins TRBV2 to TRBJ1-3; tentative D call: TRBD1 (5 bases). Per germline, CDR1 SNHLY and CDR2 FYNNEI. This CDR3 is 14 amino acids long. V shed 3 bases and J shed 2 bases, with 8 bases lying between them. CDR3 protein: CASSDLGAGNTIYF. Here the CDR3 DNA reads TGTGCCAGCAGTGACTTGGGGGCTGGAAACACCATATATTTT. Variable domain in full (rest from reference TRBV2 and TRBJ1-3): EPEVTQTPSHQVTQMGQEVILRCVPISNHLYFYWYRQILGQKVEFLVSFYNNEISEKSEIFDDQFSVERPDGSNFTLKIRSTKLEDSAMYFCASSDLGAGNTIYFGEGSWLTVV.

This chain uses TRBV18 with TRBJ1-2, with a tentative D call TRBD1 (5 bases). V lost 3 bases to trimming and J lost 10 bases, with 15 bases between them. In germline, CDR1 is KGHSH, CDR2 LQKENI. This CDR3 is 13 amino acids long. The chain's CDR3 is CASSPWDGFDYTF. The CDR3 DNA is TGTGCCAGCTCACCCTGGGACGGTTTCGACTACACCTTC. Full variable domain (remainder filled in from reference TRBV18 and TRBJ1-2): NAGVMQNPRHLVRRRGQEARLRCSPMKGHSHVYWYRQLPEEGLKFMVYLQKENIIDESGMPKERFSAEFPKEGPSILRIQQVVRGDSAAYFCASSPWDGFDYTFGSGTRLTVV.

The chain joins TRBV4-3 to TRBJ1-5, with D possibly being TRBD1 (6 bases). Germline loops: CDR1 LGHNA, CDR2 YSLEER. The CDR3 consists of 15 residues. Trimming cost V 1 base and J 2 bases, with 9 bases left between them. The CDR3 coding sequence is TGCGCCAGCAGCCAAGTCTACAGGGGCAATCAGCCCCAGCATTTT. This sequence encodes CASSQVYRGNQPQHF.

The chain has TRBV29-1 and TRBJ2-3; 8 nucleotides match TRBD1. The germline V gene has CDR1 SQVTM and CDR2 ANQGSEA. This CDR3 region has 18 residues. The trim removed 0 bases at V and 0 bases at J, leaving 11 bases unmatched. DNA for the CDR3: TGCAGCGTTGAAGATCTTGGCAGGGGGCCTTCTAGCACAGATACGCAGTATTTT. This encodes CSVEDLGRGPSSTDTQYF.

This rearrangement joins TRBV29-1 to TRBJ2-3; TRBD2 aligns across 12 bases. V gave up 6 bases and J gave up 3 bases; unmatched junction bases: 7. This CDR3 is 15 amino acids long. Germline CDR1 SQVTM, CDR2 ANQGSEA. The CDR3 nucleotides read TGCAGCGTGGCAGTGACTAGCGGGAGAACAGATACGCAGTATTTT. This encodes CSVAVTSGRTDTQYF.